In its sample, the clone carrying this TCR beta chain ranks as medium-sized. No antigen is known for it. Trimming stripped 3 bases from V and 4 bases from J, with 16 bases between. Germline V gene lookup returns CDR1 DFQATT and CDR2 SNEGSKA (reference sequence). The CDR3 contains 14 residues. The entry originates in a study of vaccination and CD4 T cells after COVID-19. As for the study in general: Specimens were obtained from a few convalescent patients at day 14 and at days 161 to 241 post-vaccination. General study results and limits: Going from roughly 21 to 40, median SARS-CoV-2-reactive clonotypes did not rise significantly. Relatively few convalescent patients were studied; early post-infection timepoints were not included.

Time point noted: late sampling 161 to 241 days after vaccination in three convalescent patients. Noted treatment: roughly 10-day PBMC culture with coronavirus spike peptide pools or control peptides (ViraFEST assay). Fresh replacement IL-2 medium substituted for half the medium on days 3 and 7. An Oncomine TCR Beta short-read assay was used to sequence the DNA from cultured CD4+ T cells. TCRdb reanalysed the PCR reads using MiXCR and keeps one entry per CDR3 protein. The sample consists of more than 20,000 distinct CDR3 sequences, about two fifths of them appearing once. The source was CD4+ T cells from blood, cultured in vitro, collected about 7 months after SARS-CoV-2 vaccination. This clonotype was sampled from a human donor who had recovered from COVID-19. The chain uses TRBV20-1 and TRBJ2-7, with D possibly TRBD2 on 6 matching bases. CDR3 protein: CSARTPGGMYEQYF. CDR3 in DNA: TGCAGTGCTAGGACCCCAGGCGGGATGTACGAGCAGTACTTC.